The 21 T cell receptor beta chains below all came from one sample that was sequenced in a study of breast tumors, draining lymph nodes, adjacent tissues. TCRdb re-analysed the multiplex PCR reads in MiXCR, keeping a single row per CDR3 protein. The sample includes fewer than 8,000 distinct CDR3 sequences, 43% of them seen just once. Sample: tumor-adjacent breast tissue. Source of these receptors: a female donor with breast cancer. Some clones in this sample may be carry-over from other donors' samples.

V gene TRBV12-3 or TRBV12-4 combines with J gene TRBJ2-1; no clear D gene. V dropped 6 bases and J dropped 9 bases, with 15 bases sitting between them. This CDR3 has 13 amino acids. In DNA, the CDR3 is TGTGCCAGCAGCTTCGACCCGACCGGTGAGCAGTTCTTC. This translates into CASSFDPTGEQFF.

This clonotype was observed a handful of times. The chain has TRBV5-1 and TRBJ2-1; 7 nucleotides agree with TRBD2. This CDR3 spans 18 amino acids. CDR1 is SGHRS and CDR2 is YFSETQ in the germline V gene. The ends lost 6 bases at V and 4 bases at J; junction bases unmatched: 19. DNA for the CDR3: TGCGCCAGCAAGTCATCTACCAGCGGCGGGGGTACTTACAATGAGCAGTTCTTC. It specifies CASKSSTSGGGTYNEQFF.

Sample share makes this clonotype medium-sized. This chain joins TRBV20-1 and TRBJ1-5; tentative D call: TRBD1 (5 bases). V was cut by 0 bases and J by 9 bases, with 15 bases left in between. This CDR3 contains 14 residues. Germline V gene lookup returns CDR1 DFQATT and CDR2 SNEGSKA (reference sequence). The CDR3 protein is CSARDRGRGRPQHF. The CDR3 DNA reads TGCAGTGCTAGAGATCGCGGTCGGGGGAGGCCCCAGCATTTT.

The chain links TRBV24-1 to TRBJ2-5, with 11 bases fitting TRBD1. Per the germline V gene, CDR1 is KGHDR and CDR2 is SFDVKD. The CDR3 extends over 16 amino acids. The ends lost 4 bases at V and 3 bases at J; junction bases unmatched: 6. For the CDR3, the DNA is TGTGCCACCAGTGACCCGGGACAGGGGGTAGAAGAGACCCAGTACTTC. Encoded protein: CATSDPGQGVEETQYF.

The chain joins TRBV5-1 to TRBJ1-2; D is perhaps TRBD1 (5 bases). The CDR3 spans 15 residues. V gave up 0 bases and J gave up 8 bases, with 17 bases separating them. Germline loops: CDR1 SGHRS, CDR2 YFSETQ. CDR3 nucleotides: TGCGCCAGCAGCTTGGAATTTGGGGGGAGTGAGGGCTACACCTTC. Its protein is CASSLEFGGSEGYTF.

This clonotype was counted many times. The V call is TRBV28, the J call TRBJ1-4, with D uncertain. V gave up 1 base and J gave up 7 bases, with 10 bases separating them. The CDR3 contains 14 residues. CDR1 is MDHEN and CDR2 is SYDVKM in the germline V gene. The CDR3 loop reads CASSLLGNGEKLFF. CDR3 nucleotide sequence: TGTGCCAGCAGTTTATTGGGAAACGGTGAAAAACTGTTTTTT.

This clonotype was recorded at least ten times. This chain links TRBV7-2 with TRBJ2-1; TRBD2 agrees at 8 bases. Germline loops: CDR1 SGHTA, CDR2 FQGNSA. The CDR3 covers 14 residues. The ends lost 4 bases at V and 9 bases at J; junction bases unmatched: 8. CDR3 nucleotide sequence: TGTGCCAGCAGCTGGACTAGCCGCCAGGGTGAGCAGTTCTTC. Amino acid sequence: CASSWTSRQGEQFF.

The chain uses TRBV20-1 and TRBJ1-5; no clear D gene. Looked up from germline, CDR1 is DFQATT and CDR2 is SNEGSKA (reference sequence). The V end was cut by 0 bases, the J end by 1 base, with 7 bases between. There are 14 residues in the CDR3. Written as DNA, the CDR3 is TGCAGTGCTAGAGATCGGTGGAGCAATCAGCCCCAGCATTTT. This sequence encodes CSARDRWSNQPQHF.

Regarding this clonotype: A clone one base away is much larger, so this may be a read error. The CDR3, as DNA: TGTGCCAGCAGCCCCCGGCAGGATAGAACCGGGGAGCTGTTTTTT. Protein: CASSPRQDRTGELFF. The rearrangement links TRBV14 to TRBJ2-2; D is uncertain. Germline loops: CDR1 SGHDN, CDR2 FVKESK. With 4 bases removed from V and 5 bases from J, the gap between germline ends came to 14 bases. This CDR3 has 15 residues.

The rearrangement uses TRBV6-1 and TRBJ2-7; 9 nucleotides match TRBD1. In germline, CDR1 is MNHNS, CDR2 SASEGT. V lost 7 bases and J lost 2; bases outside the gene matches: 12. The CDR3 length is 16 residues. The CDR3 region is CASTHITGGDPYEQYF. The DNA of the CDR3 is TGTGCCAGCACCCATATAACAGGGGGCGATCCCTACGAGCAGTACTTC.

Regarding this clonotype: This sequence may be a read error, since a much larger clone differs from it by one base. V gene TRBV20-1 combines with J gene TRBJ1-1; maybe TRBD1 (6 bases). This CDR3 spans 15 amino acids. Per the germline V gene, CDR1 is DFQATT and CDR2 is SNEGSKA (reference sequence). The CDR3 sequence is CNARDGGPRNTEAFF. The CDR3 DNA sequence: TGCAATGCTAGAGATGGGGGGCCGCGGAACACTGAAGCTTTCTTT.

The table lists this clonotype with a few counts. A read error may be the cause here, since a much bigger clone is one base away. The chain uses TRBV6-2 or TRBV6-3 and TRBJ2-5; TRBD1 might be the D (6 bases). The CDR3 contains 12 residues. Germline CDR1 MNHEY, CDR2 SVGEGT. The CDR3 bases are TGTGCCGGCAGTCCAGGGGAAGAGACCCAGTACTTC. This codes for CAGSPGEETQYF.

This clonotype was picked up many times. The chain carries TRBV7-9 and TRBJ1-2; a weak D match, TRBD1 (5 bases). This CDR3 has 15 residues. The V end lost 4 bases, the J end lost 8 bases, and 20 bases lay between the germline ends. Looked up from germline, CDR1 is SEHNR and CDR2 is FQNEAQ (reference sequence). Here the CDR3 reads CASSSMGIRGRGYTF. CDR3 DNA sequence: TGTGCCAGCAGCTCCATGGGCATCCGGGGCCGAGGCTACACCTTC.

In its sample, this clonotype was seen many times. The V and J genes are TRBV27 and TRBJ2-1; D is tentatively TRBD1 or TRBD2 (5 bases each). The CDR3 is 14 residues long. Looked up from germline, CDR1 is MNHEY and CDR2 is SMNVEV (reference sequence). Deletions cut 3 bases from V and 9 bases from J, with 15 bases between. CDR3 DNA: TGTGCCAGCAGTTTCGGGGACGCTTCAGGTGAGCAGTTCTTC. Its translation: CASSFGDASGEQFF.

By frequency in the sample, this clonotype is medium-sized (0.01 to 0.1%). The chain combines TRBV5-6 with TRBJ2-7; 7 bases align to TRBD2. The J segment lost 4 bases and the V segment lost 3 bases, leaving 1 base of the junction unmatched. Germline V gene data show CDR1 as SGHDT and CDR2 as YYEEEE. The CDR3 runs 12 residues. The CDR3 protein is CASSSSGYEQYF. The CDR3 DNA is TGTGCCAGCAGCTCTAGCGGTTACGAGCAGTACTTC.

V and J are TRBV4-1 and TRBJ2-3, with D tentatively TRBD2 (5 bases). Germline lookup yields CDR1 MGHRA and CDR2 YSYEKL. V gave up 2 bases and J gave up 0 bases, with 12 bases separating them. The CDR3 loop spans 16 amino acids. As DNA, the CDR3 is TGCGCCAGCAGCCAATTCAGCTGGACTAGCACAGATACGCAGTATTTT. Its protein is CASSQFSWTSTDTQYF.

In its sample, this clonotype was seen once. The chain combines TRBV6-6 with TRBJ1-5; perhaps TRBD1 as D (5 bases). CDR1 and CDR2 (germline): MNHNY, SVGAGI (reference sequence). This CDR3 region has 15 residues. Trimming took off 0 bases at V and 4 bases at J, with 10 bases between the two ends. The chain's CDR3 is CASSYSMGDNQPQHF. CDR3 coding DNA: TGTGCCAGCAGTTACTCGATGGGGGATAATCAGCCCCAGCATTTT.

The chain recombines TRBV7-8 with TRBJ2-3; 7 bases agree with TRBD1. The J segment lost 2 bases and the V segment lost 0 bases, leaving 5 bases of the junction unmatched. The germline V gene encodes CDR1 SGHVS and CDR2 FQNEAQ. CDR3 length: 16 amino acids. This chain's CDR3 is CASSLAGQRITDTQYF. CDR3 coding DNA: TGTGCCAGCAGCTTAGCGGGACAGCGGATCACAGATACGCAGTATTTT.

Comments on this clonotype: This may come from a read error, since a much larger clone is one base off. The rearrangement joins TRBV6-1 to TRBJ2-2, with 7 bases matching TRBD2. The CDR3 is 13 residues long. The germline gives CDR1 MNHNS, CDR2 SASEGT. The CDR3 nucleotides read TGTGCCAGCGGGGCGGGAGATCCCGGGGGGCTGTTTTTT. Translating it yields CASGAGDPGGLFF.

The chain carries TRBV29-1 and TRBJ2-2; D unresolved. This CDR3 has 13 amino acids. Per the germline V gene, CDR1 is SQVTM and CDR2 is ANQGSEA. The ends were cut back, 4 bases at V and 1 base at J, with 7 bases in the middle. CDR3 nucleotide sequence: TGCAGCGTTGGGAACGGGAACACCGGGGAGCTGTTTTTT. This gives the protein CSVGNGNTGELFF.

Many counts were recorded for this clonotype. The chain combines TRBV30 with TRBJ1-3; D is possibly TRBD1 (6 bases). The ends were cut back, 5 bases at V and 3 bases at J, with 17 bases in the middle. The CDR3 totals 15 residues. The germline CDR1 and CDR2 sequences are GTSNPN and SVGIG (reference sequence). CDR3 in DNA: TGTGCCTGGGTTTTACCGGGGGCTTATGGAAACACCATATATTTT. It is translated as CAWVLPGAYGNTIYF.